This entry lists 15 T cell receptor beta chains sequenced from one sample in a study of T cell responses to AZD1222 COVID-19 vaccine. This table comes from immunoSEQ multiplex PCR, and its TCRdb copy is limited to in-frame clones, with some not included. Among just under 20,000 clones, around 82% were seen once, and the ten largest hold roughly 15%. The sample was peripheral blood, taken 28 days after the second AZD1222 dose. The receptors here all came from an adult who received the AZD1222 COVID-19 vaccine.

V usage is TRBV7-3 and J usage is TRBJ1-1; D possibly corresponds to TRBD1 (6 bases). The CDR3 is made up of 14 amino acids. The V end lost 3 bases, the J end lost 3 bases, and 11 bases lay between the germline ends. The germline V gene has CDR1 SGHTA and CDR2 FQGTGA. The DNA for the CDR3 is TGTGCCAGCAGCTTCCCAGGGGAGGACACTGAAGCTTTCTTT. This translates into CASSFPGEDTEAFF.

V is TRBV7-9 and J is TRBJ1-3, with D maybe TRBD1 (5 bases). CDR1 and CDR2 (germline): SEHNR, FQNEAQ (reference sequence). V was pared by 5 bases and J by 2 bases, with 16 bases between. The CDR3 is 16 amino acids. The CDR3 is CASSPDMGVTGNTIYF. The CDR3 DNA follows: TGTGCCAGCAGCCCAGACATGGGGGTTACTGGAAACACCATATATTTT.

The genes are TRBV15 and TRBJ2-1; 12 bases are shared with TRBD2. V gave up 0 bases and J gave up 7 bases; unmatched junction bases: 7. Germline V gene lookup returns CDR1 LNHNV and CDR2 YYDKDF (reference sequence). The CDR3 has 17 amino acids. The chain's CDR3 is CATSRDKTSGSLNEQFF. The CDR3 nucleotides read TGTGCCACCAGCAGAGATAAGACTAGCGGGAGTTTGAATGAGCAGTTCTTC.

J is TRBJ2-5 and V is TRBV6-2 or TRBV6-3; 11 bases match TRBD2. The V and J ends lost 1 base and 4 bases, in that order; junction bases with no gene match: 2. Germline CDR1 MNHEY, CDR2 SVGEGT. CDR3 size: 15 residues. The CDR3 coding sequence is TGTGCCAGCAGTTACTATGGACTAGCGGGAGAGACCCAGTACTTC. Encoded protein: CASSYYGLAGETQYF.

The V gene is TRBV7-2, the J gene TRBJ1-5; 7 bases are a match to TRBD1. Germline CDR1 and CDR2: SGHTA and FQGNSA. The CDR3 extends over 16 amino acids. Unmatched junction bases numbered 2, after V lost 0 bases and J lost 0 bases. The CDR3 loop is CASSLAWTGSNQPQHF. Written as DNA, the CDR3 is TGTGCCAGCAGCTTAGCGTGGACAGGTAGCAATCAGCCCCAGCATTTT.

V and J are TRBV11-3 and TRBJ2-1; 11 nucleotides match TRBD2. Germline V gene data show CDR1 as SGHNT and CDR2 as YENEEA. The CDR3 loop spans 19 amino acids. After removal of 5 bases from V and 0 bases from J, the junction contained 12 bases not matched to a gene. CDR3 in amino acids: CASSLRTSGWSSSYNEQFF. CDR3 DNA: TGTGCCAGCAGCCTCAGGACTAGCGGGTGGTCCAGCTCCTACAATGAGCAGTTCTTC.

CDR3 sequence reads: CASSLAEPSYEQYF. CDR3 nucleotide sequence: TGCGCCAGCAGCTTGGCCGAACCCTCCTACGAGCAGTACTTC. The genes are TRBV5-1 and TRBJ2-7; the D is unclear. Germline CDR1 SGHRS, CDR2 YFSETQ. V was trimmed by 0 bases and J by 0 bases, leaving 7 bases between them. CDR3 length: 14 residues. Full variable domain (missing parts from reference TRBV5-1 and TRBJ2-7): KAGVTQTPRYLIKTRGQQVTLSCSPISGHRSVSWYQQTPGQGLQFLFEYFSETQRNKGNFPGRFSGRQFSNSRSEMNVSTLELGDSALYLCASSLAEPSYEQYFGPGTRLTVT.

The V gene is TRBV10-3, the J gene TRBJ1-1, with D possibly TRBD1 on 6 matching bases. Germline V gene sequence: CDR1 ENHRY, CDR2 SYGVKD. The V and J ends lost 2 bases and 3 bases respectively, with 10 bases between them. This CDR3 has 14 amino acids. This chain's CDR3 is CAISEGQPYTEAFF. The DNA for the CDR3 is TGTGCCATCAGTGAGGGACAGCCCTACACTGAAGCTTTCTTT.

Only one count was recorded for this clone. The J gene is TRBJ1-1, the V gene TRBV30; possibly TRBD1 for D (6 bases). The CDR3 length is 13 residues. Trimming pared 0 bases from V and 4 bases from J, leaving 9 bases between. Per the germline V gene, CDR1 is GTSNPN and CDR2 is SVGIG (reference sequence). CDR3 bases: TGTGCCTGGAGTGTCCAGGGGTCCACTGAAGCTTTCTTT. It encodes CAWSVQGSTEAFF.

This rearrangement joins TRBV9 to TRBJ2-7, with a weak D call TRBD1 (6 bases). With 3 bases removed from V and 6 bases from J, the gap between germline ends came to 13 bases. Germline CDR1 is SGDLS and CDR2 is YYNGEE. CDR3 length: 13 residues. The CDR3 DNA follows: TGTGCCAGCAGCGGACAGGTTGTTAGCGAGCAGTACTTC. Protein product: CASSGQVVSEQYF.

CDR3 DNA: TGCGCCAGCAGTGAGTCGGCGGGAGAGCTCACAGATACGCAGTATTTT. Protein sequence: CASSESAGELTDTQYF. J is TRBJ2-3 and V is TRBV10-1; 7 bases fit TRBD2. Germline V gives CDR1 WNHNN, CDR2 SYGVQD (reference sequence). V lost 0 bases, J lost 2 bases, and 5 bases stayed unmatched. This CDR3 region has 16 residues.

This CDR3 reads CASSIRAQGDTEAFF. Written as DNA, the CDR3 is TGTGCCAGTAGTATCCGCGCACAGGGGGACACTGAAGCTTTCTTT. This rearrangement joins TRBV19 to TRBJ1-1, with 8 bases aligning to TRBD1. The J segment lost 3 bases and the V segment lost 3 bases, leaving 6 bases of the junction unmatched. Germline V lookup: CDR1 LNHDA, CDR2 SQIVND (reference sequence). The CDR3 consists of 15 residues.

CDR3 region: CASRKDSTDTQYF. DNA for the CDR3: TGTGCCAGCAGGAAGGACAGCACAGATACGCAGTATTTT. This sequence joins TRBV12-3 or TRBV12-4 and TRBJ2-3, with D unresolved. V was pared by 6 bases and J by 0 bases, with 7 bases between. The CDR3 is 13 amino acids.

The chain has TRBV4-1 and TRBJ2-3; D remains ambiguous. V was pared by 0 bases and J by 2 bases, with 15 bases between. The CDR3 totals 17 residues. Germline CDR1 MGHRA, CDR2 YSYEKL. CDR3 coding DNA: TGCGCCAGCAGCCAAGAAGGTTCGTCGGGTTTCACAGATACGCAGTATTTT. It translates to CASSQEGSSGFTDTQYF.

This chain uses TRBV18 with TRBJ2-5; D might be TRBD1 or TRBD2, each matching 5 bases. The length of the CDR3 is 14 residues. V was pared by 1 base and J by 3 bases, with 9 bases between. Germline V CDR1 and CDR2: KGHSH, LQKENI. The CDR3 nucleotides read TGTGCCAGCTCACCACGGGGGTCGGAAGAGACCCAGTACTTC. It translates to CASSPRGSEETQYF.